The clone carrying this T cell receptor (beta chain) has a handful of counts. Antigen unknown. V lost 4 bases and J lost 1; bases outside the gene matches: 6. Germline V gene sequence: CDR1 SGHRS, CDR2 YFSETQ. CDR3 length: 16 amino acids. Healthy Caucasians made up all donors. It was template switching that added a universal primer site, and there were unique molecular identifiers on the cDNA. TCRdb re-called the 5' RACE reads through MiXCR, storing one row per CDR3 protein. Of 400,000 to 550,000 distinct CDR3 sequences listed, roughly 13% are singletons. The sample is drawn from a study of identical twins. Points from the study as a whole: Carriage of fewer insertions was seen in abundant cord blood beta clonotypes, whereas memory repertoires showed none.

These data also formed part of another study, on yellow fever vaccine responses in identical twins.

The rearrangement joins TRBV5-1 to TRBJ2-3, with 10 bases aligning to TRBD1. Sequenced: CD4+ T cells sorted from blood. The source of this sequence is a woman between 18 and 29 years old in good health. For the CDR3, the DNA is TGCGCCAGCAGCCCCGGGGGGACAGGGGGCACAGATACGCAGTATTTT. It is translated as CASSPGGTGGTDTQYF.